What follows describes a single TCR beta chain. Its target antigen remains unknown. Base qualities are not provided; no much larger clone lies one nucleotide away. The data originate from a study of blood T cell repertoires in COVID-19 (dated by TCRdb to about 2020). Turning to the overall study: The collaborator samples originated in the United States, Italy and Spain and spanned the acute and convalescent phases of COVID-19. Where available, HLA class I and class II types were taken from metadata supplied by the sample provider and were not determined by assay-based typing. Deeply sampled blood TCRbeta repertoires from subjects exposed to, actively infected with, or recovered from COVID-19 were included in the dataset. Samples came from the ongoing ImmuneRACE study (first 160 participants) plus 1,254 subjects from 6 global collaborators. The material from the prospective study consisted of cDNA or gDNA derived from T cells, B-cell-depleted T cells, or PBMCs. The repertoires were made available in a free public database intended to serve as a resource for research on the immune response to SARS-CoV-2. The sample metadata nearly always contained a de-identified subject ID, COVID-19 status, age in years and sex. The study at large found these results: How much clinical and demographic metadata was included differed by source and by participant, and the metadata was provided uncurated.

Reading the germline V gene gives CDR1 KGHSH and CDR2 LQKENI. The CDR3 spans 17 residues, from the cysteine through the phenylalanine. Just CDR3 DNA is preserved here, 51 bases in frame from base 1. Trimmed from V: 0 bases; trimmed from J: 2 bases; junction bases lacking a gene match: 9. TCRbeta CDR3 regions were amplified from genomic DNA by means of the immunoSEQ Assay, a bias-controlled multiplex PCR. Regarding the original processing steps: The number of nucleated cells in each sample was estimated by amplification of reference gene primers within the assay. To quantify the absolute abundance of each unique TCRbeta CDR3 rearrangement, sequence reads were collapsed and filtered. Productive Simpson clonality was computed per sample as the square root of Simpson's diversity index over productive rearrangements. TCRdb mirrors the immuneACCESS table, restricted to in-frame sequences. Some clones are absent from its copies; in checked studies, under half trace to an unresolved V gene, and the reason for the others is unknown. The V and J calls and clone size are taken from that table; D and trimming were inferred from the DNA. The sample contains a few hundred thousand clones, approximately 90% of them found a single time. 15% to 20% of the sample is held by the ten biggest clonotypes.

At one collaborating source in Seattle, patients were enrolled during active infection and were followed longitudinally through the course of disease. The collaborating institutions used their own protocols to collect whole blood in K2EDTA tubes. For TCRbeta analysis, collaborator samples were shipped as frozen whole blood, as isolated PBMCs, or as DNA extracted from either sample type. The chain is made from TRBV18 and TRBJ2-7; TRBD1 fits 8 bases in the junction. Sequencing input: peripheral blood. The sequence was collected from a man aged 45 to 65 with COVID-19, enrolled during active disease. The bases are TGTGCCAGCTCACCACCTGTAGGACAGGGAAGAACCTACGAGCAGTACTTC. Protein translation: CASSPPVGQGRTYEQYF.